The 5 T cell receptor beta chains below come from one sample, sequenced in a study of a mutant IDH1 vaccine in newly diagnosed glioma. The antigens these receptors bind are not known. Time point reported: week 35, safety follow-up. One vaccine dose held 300 ug of mutant IDH1 20-mer peptide and came with topical imiquimod. Data came from immunoSEQ multiplex PCR; TCRdb stores just in-frame clones and leaves some out. The sample includes over 35,000 clones, 65% to 90% of them seen just once. This specimen consisted of PBMCs, obtained from a glioma patient whose treatment included an IDH1 peptide vaccine. The receptors here all came from a woman in her forties or fifties with glioma.

The chain is built from TRBV5-5 and TRBJ1-2; no clear D gene. Trimming took 3 bases from V and 2 from J, leaving 14 bases between them. The CDR3 has 15 amino acids. CDR1 is SGHKS and CDR2 is YYEKEE in the germline V gene (reference sequence). CDR3 nucleotide sequence: TGTGCCAGCAGCTCCTGGTTAGGCCTAAACTATGGCTACACCTTC. It encodes CASSSWLGLNYGYTF. Combining the CDR3 with reference TRBV5-5 and TRBJ1-2 gives the whole variable domain DAGVTQSPTHLIKTRGQQVTLRCSPISGHKSVSWYQQVLGQGPQFIFQYYEKEERGRGNFPDRFSARQFPNYSSELNVNALLLGDSALYLCASSSWLGLNYGYTFGSGTRLTVV.

This clone came up a few times. The V and J genes are TRBV7-9 and TRBJ1-5; D is unclear. Germline loops: CDR1 SEHNR, CDR2 FQNEAQ (reference sequence). Trimming took 5 bases from V and 11 from J, leaving 13 bases between them. The CDR3 extends over 12 amino acids. As DNA, the CDR3 is TGTGCCAGCAGCACCCTAGAAGGGTCCCAGCATTTT. This codes for CASSTLEGSQHF.

In this sample, this clone turned up once. The V and J genes are TRBV10-3 and TRBJ2-5; D might be TRBD1 (5 bases). The ends were cut back, 11 bases at V and 1 base at J, with 14 bases in the middle. The CDR3 is 13 residues long. Germline V gene sequence: CDR1 ENHRY, CDR2 SYGVKD. The CDR3 bases are TGTGCCTCCCTTGGGGCTCTCCAAGAGACCCAGTACTTC. It codes for CASLGALQETQYF.

The rearrangement links TRBV2 to TRBJ1-1; possible D gene TRBD1, 5 bases. The germline gives CDR1 SNHLY, CDR2 FYNNEI. V dropped 7 bases and J dropped 1 base, with 19 bases sitting between them. The CDR3 runs to 16 residues. The CDR3: CASNGDRGTPNTEAFF. For the CDR3, the DNA is TGTGCCAGCAATGGTGATAGGGGAACCCCGAACACTGAAGCTTTCTTT. Full variable domain (rest looked up from reference TRBV2 and TRBJ1-1): EPEVTQTPSHQVTQMGQEVILRCVPISNHLYFYWYRQILGQKVEFLVSFYNNEISEKSEIFDDQFSVERPDGSNFTLKIRSTKLEDSAMYFCASNGDRGTPNTEAFFGQGTRLTVV.

The chain couples TRBV5-4 to TRBJ2-7, with 13 bases identical to TRBD2. This CDR3 is built from 17 residues. Germline V gene sequence: CDR1 SGHNT, CDR2 YYREEE (reference sequence). Trimming at V came to 4 bases and at J to 8 bases, leaving 15 bases not matched to a gene. The CDR3 reads CASSPGLAGVRGNQQYF. The CDR3, as DNA: TGTGCCAGCAGCCCAGGACTAGCGGGGGTAAGAGGTAACCAGCAGTACTTC.